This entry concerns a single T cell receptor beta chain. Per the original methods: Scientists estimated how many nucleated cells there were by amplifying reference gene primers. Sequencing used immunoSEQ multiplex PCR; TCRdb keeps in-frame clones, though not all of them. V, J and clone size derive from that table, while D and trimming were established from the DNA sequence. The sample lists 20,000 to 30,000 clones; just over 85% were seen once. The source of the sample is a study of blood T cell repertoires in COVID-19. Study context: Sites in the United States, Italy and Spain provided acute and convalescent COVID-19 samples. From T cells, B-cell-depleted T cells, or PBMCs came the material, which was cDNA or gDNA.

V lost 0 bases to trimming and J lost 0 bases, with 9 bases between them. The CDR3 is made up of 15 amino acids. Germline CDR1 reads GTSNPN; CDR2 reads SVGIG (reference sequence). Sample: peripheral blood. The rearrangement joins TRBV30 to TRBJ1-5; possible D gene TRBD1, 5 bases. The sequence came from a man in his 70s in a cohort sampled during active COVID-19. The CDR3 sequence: CAWSVRGGSNQPQHF. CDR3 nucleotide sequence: TGTGCCTGGAGTGTACGGGGGGGTAGCAATCAGCCCCAGCATTTT.